This T cell receptor beta chain was profiled in a study of CD4+ T cells in melanoma. Remarks on this clone: Antigen: not known.

Data came from immunoSEQ multiplex PCR; TCRdb stores just in-frame clones and leaves some out. The sample carries 9,500 to 11,000 clones, 55% to 75% recorded once. Whole-study results and caveats: CD8+ T cell, macrophage and B cell function reportedly correlated with neoantigen-specific CD4+ T cells. In melanoma, neoantigen-specific CD4+ T cells reportedly differed in differentiation state.

The CDR3 contains 16 residues. Germline-derived CDR1 and CDR2 are MGHRA and YSYEKL. V dropped 2 bases and J dropped 2; count of bases not matched to a gene: 7. This receptor was obtained from a human donor with melanoma. Sequencing was performed on cells from a culture (not recorded whether cultured in vitro). This sequence joins TRBV4-1 and TRBJ1-2; 8 bases are a match to TRBD1. CDR3 protein: CASSQPPRGRNYGYTF. The CDR3 DNA is TGCGCCAGCAGCCAACCCCCCAGGGGGCGCAACTATGGCTACACCTTC.